The 25 T cell receptor beta chains reported below all come from one sample, sequenced in a study of control samples from healthy donors and cancer patients. TCRdb's table, derived via immunoSEQ multiplex PCR, lists solely in-frame clones and lacks some. The table shows tens of thousands of clones, with 94% occurring only once. Sequencing was done on a sample of blood. Receptor source: a man between 25 and 39 years old in good health.

The V and J genes are TRBV24-1 and TRBJ2-2; D remains unclear. The CDR3 runs 14 residues. CDR1 and CDR2 from the germline V gene are KGHDR and SFDVKD. Trimming pared 4 bases from V and 1 base from J, leaving 6 bases between. For the CDR3, the DNA is TGTGCCACCAGTGACACCGAGAACACCGGGGAGCTGTTTTTT. Translated: CATSDTENTGELFF.

The chain links TRBV6-5 to TRBJ1-1; TRBD1 aligns across 7 bases. Germline V lookup: CDR1 MNHEY, CDR2 SVGAGI. The CDR3 extends over 14 amino acids. With 6 bases clipped from V and 3 bases from J, the junction kept 7 bases outside the gene matches. CDR3 DNA: TGTGCCAGCAGGTACAGCGACAGGGACACTGAAGCTTTCTTT. The encoded protein is CASRYSDRDTEAFF.

This clone was seen a single time. The chain has TRBV3-1 (or the pseudogene TRBV3-2) and TRBJ2-1; TRBD1 might be the D (6 bases). V dropped 4 bases and J dropped 4 bases, with 17 bases sitting between them. The CDR3 has 16 amino acids. Germline V lookup: CDR1 LGHDT, CDR2 YNNKEL (reference sequence). CDR3 in DNA: TGTGCCAGCAGCCCACTGAATTTCGACAGGTACAATGAGCAGTTCTTC. Translated: CASSPLNFDRYNEQFF.

This clone was observed a single time. This chain links TRBV4-2 with TRBJ2-3; D perhaps matches TRBD2 (5 bases). Germline CDR1 reads LGHNA; CDR2 reads YNFKEQ. The CDR3 has 17 amino acids. V was cut by 4 bases and J by 0 bases, with 17 bases left in between. CDR3 region: CASSLQPEGSSTDTQYF. In nucleotides, the CDR3 is TGTGCCAGCAGCCTTCAGCCCGAGGGCTCAAGCACAGATACGCAGTATTTT.

The V and J genes are TRBV6-2 or TRBV6-3 and TRBJ1-5; D perhaps matches TRBD1 (5 bases). Trimming stripped 5 bases from V and 2 bases from J, with 13 bases between. The CDR3 loop spans 15 amino acids. Germline lookup yields CDR1 MNHEY and CDR2 SVGEGT. The CDR3 region has the DNA TGTGCCAGCAGTACCGTGGGGGTCGGCAATCAGCCCCAGCATTTT. It codes for CASSTVGVGNQPQHF.

The chain links TRBV29-1 to TRBJ2-1; 9 positions match TRBD2. Germline lookup yields CDR1 SQVTM and CDR2 ANQGSEA. The junction had 1 base not matched to a gene; V was cut back by 3 bases and J by 4 bases. CDR3 length equals 13 residues. CDR3 sequence (DNA): TGCAGCGTTGAGCGGGGGGGGTACAATGAGCAGTTCTTC. It specifies CSVERGGYNEQFF.

This chain joins TRBV6-5 and TRBJ1-1; TRBD1 matches at 7 bases. This CDR3 region has 14 residues. V lost 8 bases and J lost 1; bases outside the gene matches: 7. CDR1 and CDR2 from the germline V gene are MNHEY and SVGAGI. The CDR3 reads CASGQENPNTEAFF. The CDR3 nucleotides read TGTGCCAGCGGACAGGAAAACCCGAACACTGAAGCTTTCTTT.

This chain links TRBV11-2 with TRBJ2-3, with 9 nucleotides matching TRBD1. J was trimmed by 2 bases and V by 5 bases; bases with no gene match: 11. The CDR3 sequence is 17 residues long. In germline, CDR1 is SGHAT, CDR2 FQNNGV. This CDR3 is CASSVLRDRASTDTQYF. In DNA form, the CDR3 reads TGTGCCAGCAGCGTACTCCGGGACAGGGCGTCCACAGATACGCAGTATTTT.

The V and J genes are TRBV5-8 and TRBJ1-5; possible D gene TRBD1, 5 bases. Looked up from germline, CDR1 is SGHTS and CDR2 is YDEGEE. Trimming shortened V by 4 bases and J by 0 bases, and 20 bases separated the two germline ends. CDR3 length: 18 residues. CDR3 sequence reads: CASSHTRGSGNSNQPQHF. The CDR3 nucleotides are TGTGCCAGCAGCCATACAAGGGGATCGGGCAATAGCAATCAGCCCCAGCATTTT.

The V and J genes are TRBV19 and TRBJ1-4; possibly TRBD1 for D (6 bases). Germline V gene lookup returns CDR1 LNHDA and CDR2 SQIVND (reference sequence). The V gene lost 3 bases and the J gene lost 7 bases, with 21 bases spanning the gap. CDR3 length: 17 residues. CDR3 in amino acids: CASSMVAWGGEVEKLFF. The CDR3 coding sequence is TGTGCCAGTAGTATGGTCGCTTGGGGGGGCGAGGTTGAAAAACTGTTTTTT.

This chain joins TRBV7-2 and TRBJ1-6; 7 bases map to TRBD1. CDR1 and CDR2 (germline): SGHTA, FQGNSA. The CDR3 is made up of 14 amino acids. The trim removed 1 base at V and 9 bases at J, leaving 3 bases unmatched. CDR3 sequence: CASSLDRGGSPLHF. The CDR3 DNA follows: TGTGCCAGCAGCTTAGACAGGGGTGGTTCACCCCTCCACTTT. The variable domain in full, with the rest retrieved from reference TRBV7-2 and TRBJ1-6, is GAGVSQSPSNKVTEKGKDVELRCDPISGHTALYWYRQSLGQGLEFLIYFQGNSAPDKSGLPSDRFSAERTGGSVSTLTIQRTQQEDSAVYLCASSLDRGGSPLHFGNGTRLTVT.

DNA for the CDR3: TGTGCCAGCTCACCACGGGCCCGGGACAGGAGGGATCAGCCCCAGCATTTT. Amino acids: CASSPRARDRRDQPQHF. The chain employs TRBV18 and TRBJ1-5; TRBD1 aligns across 8 bases. The CDR3 has 17 amino acids. V lost 1 base, J lost 5 bases, and 10 bases stayed unmatched. Germline assignment: CDR1 KGHSH and CDR2 LQKENI.

This chain links TRBV12-3 or TRBV12-4 with TRBJ1-2; TRBD1 is a possible D gene (6 bases). There are 13 residues in the CDR3. The ends were cut back, 6 bases at V and 3 bases at J, with 11 bases in the middle. The CDR3 coding sequence is TGTGCCAGCAGGAGGGGGTTGGACTATGGCTACACCTTC. Encoded protein: CASRRGLDYGYTF.

CDR3 residues: CASSLDVGRNTEAFF. The CDR3 region has the DNA TGCGCCAGCAGCTTGGACGTTGGGAGAAACACTGAAGCTTTCTTT. The chain joins TRBV5-1 to TRBJ1-1; D uncertain. The CDR3 loop spans 15 amino acids. Germline V gene data show CDR1 as SGHRS and CDR2 as YFSETQ. V shed 0 bases and J shed 2 bases, with 11 bases lying between them.

The chain combines TRBV4-2 with TRBJ1-2; TRBD1 agrees at 9 bases. J lost 3 bases, V lost 0 bases, and 2 bases had no gene match. The CDR3 is made up of 15 amino acids. Germline values: CDR1 LGHNA, CDR2 YNFKEQ. The DNA of the CDR3 is TGTGCCAGCAGCCAAGAGGACAGGGGCCACTATGGCTACACCTTC. Translated, it gives CASSQEDRGHYGYTF.

This chain uses TRBV10-3 with TRBJ2-3, with 9 bases identical to TRBD1. The CDR3 extends over 18 amino acids. V was clipped by 0 bases and J by 4 bases; unmatched bases: 11. Germline-derived CDR1 and CDR2 are ENHRY and SYGVKD. Written as DNA, the CDR3 is TGTGCCATCAGTGAGTCGATAACTCACAGGGGGCGCGCAGATACGCAGTATTTT. This codes for CAISESITHRGRADTQYF.

The chain has TRBV3-1 (or the pseudogene TRBV3-2) and TRBJ1-6, with TRBD1 matching 9 bases. V dropped 1 base and J dropped 6; count of bases not matched to a gene: 1. The CDR3 runs to 15 residues. CDR1 LGHDT and CDR2 YNNKEL come from the germline V gene (reference sequence). CDR3 sequence (DNA): TGTGCCAGCAGCCAAGGGACAGGGGTTAATTCACCCCTCCACTTT. Residues: CASSQGTGVNSPLHF.

The chain couples TRBV5-1 to TRBJ2-7; 8 positions agree with TRBD2. The V segment lost 4 bases and the J segment 3 bases; nucleotides outside the gene matches: 9. The CDR3 contains 15 residues. Germline V gene lookup returns CDR1 SGHRS and CDR2 YFSETQ. The CDR3 here is CASSMAGGSNYEQYF. The CDR3 DNA is TGCGCCAGCAGCATGGCGGGGGGCAGCAACTACGAGCAGTACTTC.

The rearrangement links TRBV27 to TRBJ1-5; the D gene is possibly TRBD1 (5 bases). This CDR3 has 13 residues. Germline lookup yields CDR1 MNHEY and CDR2 SMNVEV (reference sequence). The V end was cut by 8 bases, the J end by 6 bases, with 14 bases between. CDR3 DNA: TGTGCCAGCGCCGGGGGGGTCACTCAGCCCCAGCATTTT. It yields the protein CASAGGVTQPQHF.

The V call is TRBV9, the J call TRBJ2-3; TRBD2 matches 11 bases. In germline, CDR1 is SGDLS, CDR2 YYNGEE. The CDR3 loop spans 15 amino acids. V was pared by 7 bases and J by 3 bases, with 7 bases of the junction left unmatched. The CDR3 spells CASSEASGRTDTQYF. The CDR3 DNA reads as TGTGCCAGCTCGGAGGCTAGCGGGAGGACAGATACGCAGTATTTT.

On this clone: Other DNA sequences within the sample encode an identical CDR3. The chain uses TRBV12-3 or TRBV12-4 and TRBJ1-1; D is unresolved. CDR3 length equals 13 residues. V dropped 0 bases and J dropped 1 base, with 3 bases sitting between them. CDR3 sequence: CASSLARNTEAFF. DNA for the CDR3: TGTGCCAGCAGTTTAGCCAGGAACACTGAAGCTTTCTTT.

The CDR3 DNA reads as TGTGCCAGCAGCTTCAGTGACCCCAACGGCTACACCTTC. This codes for CASSFSDPNGYTF. This chain connects TRBV5-4 to TRBJ1-2; D gene uncertain. Deletions cut 2 bases from V and 8 bases from J, with 13 bases between. This CDR3 spans 13 amino acids. CDR1 is SGHNT and CDR2 is YYREEE in the germline V gene (reference sequence).

This chain joins TRBV5-5 and TRBJ2-7; either TRBD1 or TRBD2 may fit D (5 bases each). CDR1 SGHKS and CDR2 YYEKEE come from the germline V gene (reference sequence). The CDR3 extends over 12 amino acids. V shed 4 bases and J shed 4 bases, with 9 bases lying between them. The CDR3 loop reads CASSRDGYEQYF. CDR3 bases: TGTGCCAGCAGCCGGGACGGTTACGAGCAGTACTTC.

V is TRBV10-3 and J is TRBJ2-2; D is unclear. The length of the CDR3 is 15 residues. CDR1 and CDR2 (germline): ENHRY, SYGVKD. Trimming stripped 5 bases from V and 4 bases from J, with 14 bases between. The CDR3 DNA reads TGTGCCATCAGTTCCGGCCTGCAGGCCACCGGGGAGCTGTTTTTT. Its translation is CAISSGLQATGELFF.

The chain employs TRBV2 and TRBJ1-3, with a possible D match to TRBD1 (5 bases). The CDR3 runs to 15 residues. V lost 3 bases and J lost 4, with 13 bases in between. From germline, CDR1 is SNHLY and CDR2 FYNNEI. The CDR3: CASSEWRGRGNTIYF. The CDR3 DNA follows: TGTGCCAGCAGTGAGTGGAGGGGACGCGGAAACACCATATATTTT.